The 15 T cell receptor beta chains below were found in one sample sequenced in a study of blood T cell repertoires in COVID-19. The repertoire was sequenced with immunoSEQ multiplex PCR; TCRdb's copy has only in-frame clones and lacks some. The top ten hold 3.5% to 4% of the sample, which has a few hundred thousand clones, about 86% seen once. Input material: PBMCs or T cells enriched from blood (not recorded which). These receptors originate from a woman in her thirties or forties with acute COVID-19.

This chain joins TRBV4-1 and TRBJ2-1, with 7 bases aligning to TRBD2. Germline trimming cut 1 base from V and 5 bases from J; bases unmatched to any gene: 11. CDR3 length equals 17 residues. Germline V gene lookup returns CDR1 MGHRA and CDR2 YSYEKL. The chain's CDR3 is CASSQVPGGSLHNEQFF. The CDR3 coding sequence is TGCGCCAGCAGCCAAGTACCCGGCGGGAGTCTCCACAATGAGCAGTTCTTC.

The chain links TRBV7-9 to TRBJ2-6, with 7 bases identical to TRBD2. Germline CDR1 SEHNR, CDR2 FQNEAQ (reference sequence). V was clipped by 4 bases and J by 2 bases; unmatched bases: 2. This CDR3 spans 15 amino acids. The CDR3 spells CASSWGGTGANVLTF. DNA of the CDR3: TGTGCCAGCAGCTGGGGGGGTACTGGGGCCAACGTCCTGACTTTC.

The chain couples TRBV5-1 to TRBJ1-1, with 7 nucleotides matching TRBD1. Germline CDR1 is SGHRS and CDR2 is YFSETQ. The CDR3 has 16 residues. V shed 3 bases and J 1 base; nucleotides not matched to a gene: 9. Written as DNA, the CDR3 is TGCGCCAGCAGCTCCGCAGGGGGTGGAAGGAACACTGAAGCTTTCTTT. It encodes CASSSAGGGRNTEAFF. Based on the CDR3 plus reference TRBV5-1 and TRBJ1-1, the full variable domain is KAGVTQTPRYLIKTRGQQVTLSCSPISGHRSVSWYQQTPGQGLQFLFEYFSETQRNKGNFPGRFSGRQFSNSRSEMNVSTLELGDSALYLCASSSAGGGRNTEAFFGQGTRLTVV.

The CDR3: CASSLDFRDSYEQYF. The CDR3 nucleotides read TGTGCCAGCAGCTTAGATTTCAGGGACAGCTACGAGCAGTACTTC. V and J are TRBV11-2 and TRBJ2-7; 7 bases are shared with TRBD1. The germline V gene has CDR1 SGHAT and CDR2 FQNNGV. This CDR3 is built from 15 residues. V dropped 0 bases and J dropped 3; count of bases not matched to a gene: 5.

J is TRBJ1-2 and V is TRBV28; 8 bases fit TRBD1. J lost 8 bases, V lost 5 bases, and 7 bases had no gene match. This CDR3 region has 13 residues. The germline gives CDR1 MDHEN, CDR2 SYDVKM. The CDR3 is CASSALTGDGYTF. The CDR3 nucleotides read TGTGCCAGCAGTGCCTTGACAGGGGACGGCTACACCTTC.

The J gene is TRBJ2-1, the V gene TRBV28; TRBD2 matches 11 bases. The CDR3 loop spans 13 amino acids. Unmatched junction bases numbered 1, after V lost 7 bases and J lost 5 bases. Germline CDR1 and CDR2: MDHEN and SYDVKM. The CDR3 loop is CASKTSGDNEQFF. The CDR3 DNA follows: TGTGCCAGCAAGACTAGCGGGGACAATGAGCAGTTCTTC.

The rearrangement links TRBV2 to TRBJ2-2; D is ambiguous. The CDR3 consists of 14 residues. Germline V CDR1 and CDR2: SNHLY, FYNNEI. Trimming left V 6 bases short and J 6 bases short, with 14 bases between. This chain's CDR3 is CASRAGVAPGELFF. The CDR3 nucleotides read TGTGCCAGCAGAGCCGGAGTGGCCCCCGGGGAGCTGTTTTTT. Complete variable domain (other parts from reference TRBV2 and TRBJ2-2): EPEVTQTPSHQVTQMGQEVILRCVPISNHLYFYWYRQILGQKVEFLVSFYNNEISEKSEIFDDQFSVERPDGSNFTLKIRSTKLEDSAMYFCASRAGVAPGELFFGEGSRLTVL.

The chain uses TRBV7-6 and TRBJ1-5, with D perhaps TRBD1 (5 bases). The germline V gene encodes CDR1 SGHVS and CDR2 FNYEAQ. The CDR3 loop spans 15 amino acids. V was cut by 0 bases and J by 3 bases, with 9 bases left in between. The CDR3 is CASSLALGANQPQHF. For the CDR3, the DNA is TGTGCCAGCAGCTTAGCGCTAGGGGCCAATCAGCCCCAGCATTTT.

The chain links TRBV18 to TRBJ2-7; 9 nucleotides agree with TRBD1. CDR3 length equals 15 residues. Per the germline V gene, CDR1 is KGHSH and CDR2 is LQKENI. With 3 bases clipped from V and 0 bases from J, the junction kept 3 bases outside the gene matches. The CDR3 loop reads CASSPGQGISYEQYF. The CDR3 DNA follows: TGTGCCAGCTCACCTGGACAGGGGATCTCCTACGAGCAGTACTTC. Full variable domain (remainder filled in from reference TRBV18 and TRBJ2-7): NAGVMQNPRHLVRRRGQEARLRCSPMKGHSHVYWYRQLPEEGLKFMVYLQKENIIDESGMPKERFSAEFPKEGPSILRIQQVVRGDSAAYFCASSPGQGISYEQYFGPGTRLTVT.

J is TRBJ1-5 and V is TRBV19; weak D call: TRBD1 (5 bases). The germline V and J ends were trimmed by 7 bases and 1 base, with 23 bases remaining between them. This CDR3 spans 18 amino acids. Per the germline V gene, CDR1 is LNHDA and CDR2 is SQIVND (reference sequence). The CDR3 bases are TGTGCCAGTACCCCTTATTCCGACAGCCTGGGGAGCAATCAGCCCCAGCATTTT. This encodes CASTPYSDSLGSNQPQHF.

This sequence joins TRBV25-1 and TRBJ1-2; the match to TRBD1 covers 8 bases. Unmatched junction bases numbered 7, after V lost 7 bases and J lost 6 bases. This CDR3 contains 13 residues. CDR1 is MGHDK, CDR2 SYGVNS, per germline. CDR3 residues: CASTPGGVDGYTF. For the CDR3, the DNA is TGTGCCAGCACCCCAGGGGGCGTGGATGGCTACACCTTC.

This chain links TRBV7-9 with TRBJ2-3, with 14 bases fitting TRBD2. Germline CDR1 is SEHNR and CDR2 is FQNEAQ (reference sequence). The CDR3 contains 17 residues. The V gene end was trimmed by 2 bases and the J gene end by 3 bases; junction bases not matched to a gene: 4. CDR3 sequence reads: CASSLTGTSGRTDTQYF. CDR3 DNA sequence: TGTGCCAGCAGCTTAACAGGGACTAGCGGGAGAACAGATACGCAGTATTTT.

The chain is built from TRBV19 and TRBJ2-2, with 11 bases aligning to TRBD1. With V trimmed by 7 bases and J by 6 bases, 10 bases remained unmatched. The CDR3 is made up of 16 amino acids. Germline V gene data show CDR1 as LNHDA and CDR2 as SQIVND (reference sequence). The CDR3 DNA reads as TGTGCCAGTACCCCAGTCCCGGGACAGGGGGCCGGGGAGCTGTTTTTT. This gives the protein CASTPVPGQGAGELFF.

This clone was seen only a few times. The chain recombines TRBV3-1 (or the pseudogene TRBV3-2) with TRBJ2-7; D is perhaps TRBD2 (6 bases). Trimming shortened V by 1 base and J by 7 bases, and 8 bases separated the two germline ends. The CDR3 has 12 residues. Per the germline V gene, CDR1 is LGHDT and CDR2 is YNNKEL (reference sequence). In nucleotides, the CDR3 is TGTGCCAGCAGCCAAGCTAGCGTAGAGCAGTACTTC. Protein product: CASSQASVEQYF.

V and J are TRBV27 and TRBJ1-5; D remains unclear. CDR3 size: 16 residues. CDR1 and CDR2 (germline): MNHEY, SMNVEV (reference sequence). Trimming removed 0 bases at V and 1 base at J, with 10 bases between. This chain's CDR3 is CASSLSYSPSNQPQHF. As DNA, the CDR3 is TGTGCCAGCAGTTTATCTTATTCCCCCAGCAATCAGCCCCAGCATTTT.